The 3 T cell receptor beta chains below were found in one sample sequenced in a study of blood T cell repertoires in COVID-19. The repertoire was sequenced with immunoSEQ multiplex PCR; TCRdb's copy has only in-frame clones and lacks some. The profile shows about 400,000 clones, over 75% of them singletons. Input material: PBMCs or T cells enriched from blood (not recorded which). These receptors all stem from a woman aged 25-40 years with acute COVID-19.

This clone occurred once. The chain uses TRBV10-3 and TRBJ2-1; D possibly corresponds to TRBD1 (5 bases). The germline V gene encodes CDR1 ENHRY and CDR2 SYGVKD. This CDR3 is 14 amino acids long. The V gene lost 6 bases and the J gene lost 1 base, with 10 bases spanning the gap. CDR3 DNA: TGTGCCATCAGCCAGAAGGGGTCCTACAATGAGCAGTTCTTC. Its translation is CAISQKGSYNEQFF.

The V gene is TRBV5-4, the J gene TRBJ1-2; 8 bases are shared with TRBD1. The CDR3 consists of 14 residues. Germline V gene data show CDR1 as SGHNT and CDR2 as YYREEE (reference sequence). After removal of 5 bases from V and 1 base from J, the junction contained 4 bases not matched to a gene. The CDR3 reads CASSRDRFNYGYTF. The CDR3 bases are TGTGCCAGCAGTCGGGACAGGTTTAACTATGGCTACACCTTC.

This clone came up a few times. The CDR3 nucleotides read TGTGCCAGCGACACAGGGGCCGAAGCTTTCTTT. It encodes CASDTGAEAFF. The chain uses TRBV12-3 or TRBV12-4 and TRBJ1-1; the match to TRBD1 covers 7 bases. The J segment lost 8 bases and the V segment lost 8 bases, leaving 5 bases of the junction unmatched. CDR3 length: 11 amino acids.